This T cell receptor beta chain was sequenced during a study of T cell responses to AZD1222 COVID-19 vaccine (dated by TCRdb to the early 2020s). At the level of the whole study: AZD1222 recipients whose second dose came at about 4 weeks and those whose second dose came at about 12 weeks were combined into one group, since spike-specific TCR depth and breadth did not differ between the two schedules. A total of around 240 trial participants underwent TCR sequencing, of whom roughly 210 had received two doses of AZD1222 and some 25 had received two doses of the MenACWY control vaccine. Enrollment into the trials was organized by age into subgroups of 18-55, 56-69 and 70-plus years, and those subgroups contained approximately 150, 30 and 60 TCR-sequenced participants, respectively. The paper as a whole reports these results and caveats: The 56-69-year group was small, and its depth increase did not reach significance, likely because of low power. Conclusions about previously exposed vaccinees are limited, since just five to seven AZD1222 recipients were seropositive for SARS-CoV-2 at baseline. Most participants were white British and females outnumbered males, and the authors suggested that clonal diversity may have been underestimated. After two AZD1222 doses, both the breadth and the depth of spike-specific TCRs were significantly higher than at day 0 and than in MenACWY recipients. The vaccine-associated CD4 TCRs covered the entire spike protein, and the dominant responses fell in regions 160-218 and 743-854. Reportedly, close to half of the unique spike-specific TCRs recognized epitopes lying outside the regions that are mutated in the B.1.351 and B.1.1.7 variants. Because no day 14 peak-response samples were available, the repertoires could be characterized only after the peak T cell response.

The time point label corresponds to: baseline before first vaccination. The vaccinee samples were drawn from two UK trials, COV001 and COV002, one of which was a single-blind randomized controlled phase 2/3 trial testing AZD1222 (ChAdOx1 nCoV-19) in healthy adults. For TCRbeta chain sequencing, PBMC samples were collected from trial participants at day 0 and at day 28 after the second dose. V trim: 6 bases; J trim: 10 bases; unmatched bases: 4. Looking up the germline V gene yields CDR1 MNHEY and CDR2 SVGAGI. Including cysteine and phenylalanine, the CDR3 has 12 amino acids. Of the read, only the CDR3 DNA is kept; its 36 bases are in frame from base 1. The CDR3 regions of human TCRbeta chains were subjected to immunosequencing. The published analysis was carried out like this. TCRs in the repertoires were compared against a reference library of SARS-CoV-2-specific TCRs that had been generated with the MIRA antigen-specificity platform. Breadth was defined as the fraction of unique TCRs that were SARS-CoV-2-associated. Depth was defined as the fraction of total T cells that were SARS-CoV-2-associated. Each spike-specific TCR was assigned to its reactive spike region and to a CD4 or CD8 class using the MIRA data. Log10-transformed breadth and depth values were compared by one-way ANOVA with Sidak's multiple comparisons tests. TCRdb took over this immuneACCESS table, retaining in-frame rearrangements with V and J assigned. Such tables are incomplete; in checked studies, under half of the missing clones stem from an unresolved V gene, and the remainder is unexplained. Clone size and the V and J calls come from that table; the DNA yielded D and trimming. The sample contains more than 85,000 clones, approximately 88% of them found a single time. The ten top clones hold over 15% of the sample.

This clone has just a few counts. Its antigen has not been determined. Per-base qualities were not stored, and no clone one base away is much larger. The chain uses TRBV6-5 and TRBJ1-1; 11 junctional bases match TRBD1. The sample in question was peripheral blood, obtained on day 0 of AZD1222 vaccination. The receptor was derived from an adult in good health. The nucleotide sequence is TGTGCCAGCAGCCGGGACAGGGGGATAGCTTTCTTT. Translation gives CASSRDRGIAFF.